This T cell receptor (beta chain) comes out of a study of cytomegalovirus exposure and HLA in healthy donors. The PCR was carried out with 60 Vbeta primers and 13 Jbeta primers. The assay was immunoSEQ multiplex PCR, and TCRdb's table has in-frame clones only and misses some. This table has hundreds of thousands of clones, around 89% appearing once. CDR1 and CDR2 (germline): LNHDA, SQIVND (reference sequence). The CDR3 is 15 residues long. Trimming took 3 bases from V and 3 from J; bases not matched to a gene: 6. The V gene is TRBV19, the J gene TRBJ2-7, with TRBD1 matching over 9 bases. What was sequenced was PBMCs. The TCR originated in a woman between 18 and 29 years old in good health and CMV-seronegative. CDR3 protein: CASSIGQGTIYEQYF. In DNA form, the CDR3 reads TGTGCCAGTAGTATCGGACAGGGGACAATCTACGAGCAGTACTTC.